This is a list of T cell receptor beta chains from one sample in a study of blood T cell repertoires in COVID-19. Sequenced by immunoSEQ multiplex PCR; TCRdb stores in-frame clones only, minus some. In the table there are under 350,000 clones, over 75% of which are singletons. The material sequenced was peripheral blood. All receptors derive from a human donor in a cohort sampled during active COVID-19. Both conserved end residues are part of each CDR3. The order of the fields is J gene, V gene, CDR3 protein.

J: TRBJ1-1
V: TRBV7-2
CDR3: CASSLVANTNTEAFF

J: TRBJ2-7
V: TRBV5-4
CDR3: CASRRDLLSYEQYF

J: TRBJ1-2
V: TRBV30
CDR3: CAWSSDRVYGYTF

J: TRBJ2-3
V: TRBV19
CDR3: CASRRGSTDTQYF

J: TRBJ2-7
V: TRBV7-2
CDR3: CASSLSSTSGEQYF

J: TRBJ1-3
V: TRBV6-5
CDR3: CASRRTERNTIYF

J: TRBJ2-1
V: TRBV11-2
CDR3: CASSPRLLSSGRVRDEQFF

J: TRBJ2-1
V: TRBV4-1
CDR3: CASSQAAGPRIGSSYNEQFF

J: TRBJ2-1
V: TRBV9
CDR3: CASSVASSGRAEEQFF

J: TRBJ2-2
V: TRBV7-3
CDR3: CASSLVRTVNTGELFF

J: TRBJ2-7
V: TRBV7-9
CDR3: CASSSPDRFTYEQYF

J: TRBJ1-4
V: TRBV2
CDR3: CASRGEGNEKLFF

J: TRBJ2-5
V: TRBV9
CDR3: CASSRGQGARETQYF

J: TRBJ1-3
V: TRBV11-2
CDR3: CASSPPPSGNTIYF

J: TRBJ2-3
V: TRBV3-1/TRBV3-2
CDR3: CASSQGDSSTDTQYF

J: TRBJ1-1
V: TRBV5-1
CDR3: CASSLAIGQGRTEAFF

J: TRBJ2-3
V: TRBV7-9
CDR3: CASLRLQDNTDTQYF

J: TRBJ2-1
V: TRBV10-2
CDR3: CASSDQGLAGVNEQFF

J: TRBJ2-5
V: TRBV7-9
CDR3: CASSLDGGATQYF

J: TRBJ2-7
V: TRBV7-9
CDR3: CASSPYTGGRLYEQYF

J: TRBJ1-2
V: TRBV19
CDR3: CASSNIIRVGYGYTF

J: TRBJ2-1
V: TRBV19
CDR3: CASREGLAGGNEQFF

J: TRBJ2-7
V: TRBV5-6
CDR3: CASSLAGGGRSSYEQYF

J: TRBJ2-2
V: TRBV7-9
CDR3: CASSRTSGDTGELFF

J: TRBJ2-7
V: TRBV9
CDR3: CASSVGQGGGYEQYF

J: TRBJ1-2
V: TRBV12-3/TRBV12-4
CDR3: CASSSWTAGSF

J: TRBJ1-1
V: TRBV9
CDR3: CASSVGHRTNTEAFF

J: TRBJ2-7
V: TRBV24-1
CDR3: CATSDPGQGFYEQYF

J: TRBJ1-1
V: TRBV27
CDR3: CASSFRDRGTEAFF

J: TRBJ2-7
V: TRBV6-6
CDR3: CASSYRGLNDEQYF

J: TRBJ2-3
V: TRBV19
CDR3: CASKGATGTDTQYF

J: TRBJ2-5
V: TRBV18
CDR3: CASSPDLAGGIGTQYF

J: TRBJ1-1
V: TRBV5-1
CDR3: CASSDSTVLNTEAFF

J: TRBJ1-4
V: TRBV6-4
CDR3: CASSSEQGYGKLFF

J: TRBJ2-3
V: TRBV11-2
CDR3: CASSLEGGPDTQYF

J: TRBJ2-3
V: TRBV7-8
CDR3: CASSPHTDTQYF

J: TRBJ1-2
V: TRBV19
CDR3: CASMDAARRTMGYTF

J: TRBJ1-1
V: TRBV6-5
CDR3: CASSYSGVNAFF

J: TRBJ1-4
V: TRBV5-5
CDR3: CASSSSGEGDEKLFF

J: TRBJ2-1
V: TRBV19
CDR3: CASSITDNEQFF

J: TRBJ1-4
V: TRBV6-5
CDR3: CASREAQNEKLFF

J: TRBJ2-3
V: TRBV4-3
CDR3: CASSVTSGRGDTQYF

J: TRBJ2-1
V: TRBV5-4
CDR3: CASSPGLADYNEQFF